The clone carrying this T cell receptor beta chain is medium-sized by share. Its antigen is not known. Time point described: patch test 1, 2 weeks after DPC sensitization. Noted treatment: therapeutic diphenylcyclopropenone sensitization with weekly scalp DPC. This specimen comes from a study of human T cells and chemical hapten exposure. Turning to the study itself: Diphenylcyclopropenone was applied weekly to patients' scalps across the roughly 23-week study.

CDR3 length equals 11 residues. Germline V gives CDR1 SQVTM, CDR2 ANQGSEA. The V end was cut by 4 bases, the J end by 4 bases, with 7 bases between. TCRdb analysed the RACE reads with MiXCR anew, one entry per CDR3 protein. The data hold more than 90,000 distinct CDR3 sequences, with 10% to 13% observed a single time. Study-level results: Once DPC sensitization occurred, TCRs above 1 in 1000 frequency showed no change.

This specimen was whole blood, taken in connection with sensitization to the hapten diphenylcyclopropenone (DPC). The receptor comes from a middle-aged man with alopecia areata. Some clones in this sample may be carry-over from other donors' samples. This chain links TRBV29-1 with TRBJ2-5, with TRBD2 as a possible D gene (5 bases). The chain's CDR3 is CSVGEGETQYF. The CDR3 DNA is TGCAGCGTTGGAGAGGGAGAGACCCAGTACTTC.